The clone carrying this TCR beta chain was counted ten times or more. The data stem from a study of T-cell reconstitution after alpha-beta-depleted transplantation in children. The TCRbeta library was prepared with unique molecular identifiers. TCRdb itself ran the PCR reads through MiXCR, one entry per CDR3 protein. The sample includes 450,000 to 600,000 distinct CDR3 sequences, approximately 32% of them seen just once. The ends lost 5 bases at V and 2 bases at J; junction bases unmatched: 7. Germline loops: CDR1 SQVTM, CDR2 ANQGSEA. CDR3 length: 14 residues. The chain is built from TRBV29-1 and TRBJ2-7; 9 bases are shared with TRBD2. The sequence derives from a human donor who donated a stem cell graft to a child with aplastic anemia. The sequences come from PBMCs from the stem cell graft donor, collected from the stem cell graft. Here the CDR3 DNA reads TGCAGCGTTATAGCGGGAGTGACTGCCTACGAGCAGTACTTC. Its translation: CSVIAGVTAYEQYF.